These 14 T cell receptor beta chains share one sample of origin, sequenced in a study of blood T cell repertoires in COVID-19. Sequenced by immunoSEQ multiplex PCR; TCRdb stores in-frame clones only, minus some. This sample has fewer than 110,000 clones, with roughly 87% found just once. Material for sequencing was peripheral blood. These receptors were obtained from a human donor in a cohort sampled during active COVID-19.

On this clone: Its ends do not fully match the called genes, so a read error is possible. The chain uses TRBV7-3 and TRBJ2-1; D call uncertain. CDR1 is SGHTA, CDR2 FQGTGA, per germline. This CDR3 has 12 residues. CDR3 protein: CASSLGYDEQFF. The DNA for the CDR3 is TGTGCCAGCAGCTTGGGCTACGATGAGCAGTTCTTC.

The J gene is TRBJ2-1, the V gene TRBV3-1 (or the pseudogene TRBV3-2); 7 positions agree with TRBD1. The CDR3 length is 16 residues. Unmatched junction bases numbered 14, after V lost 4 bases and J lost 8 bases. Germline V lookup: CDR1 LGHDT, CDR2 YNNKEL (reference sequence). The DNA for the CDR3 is TGTGCCAGCAGCCGCCTTACGACAGGGCCGGAGCATGAGCAGTTCTTC. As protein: CASSRLTTGPEHEQFF.

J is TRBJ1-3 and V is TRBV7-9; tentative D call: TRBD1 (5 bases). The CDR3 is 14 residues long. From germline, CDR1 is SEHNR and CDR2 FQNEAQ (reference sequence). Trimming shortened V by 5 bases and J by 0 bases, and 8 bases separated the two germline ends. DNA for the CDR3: TGTGCCAGCAGCCCGACAGTCTCTGGAAACACCATATATTTT. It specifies CASSPTVSGNTIYF.

CDR3 region: CSVGDRGPSNQPQHF. The CDR3 DNA reads as TGCAGCGTTGGGGACAGGGGGCCCAGCAATCAGCCCCAGCATTTT. V usage is TRBV29-1 and J usage is TRBJ1-5; TRBD1 matches at 12 bases. Germline values: CDR1 SQVTM, CDR2 ANQGSEA. This CDR3 is 15 amino acids long. The V and J ends lost 4 bases and 1 base, in that order; junction bases with no gene match: 2.

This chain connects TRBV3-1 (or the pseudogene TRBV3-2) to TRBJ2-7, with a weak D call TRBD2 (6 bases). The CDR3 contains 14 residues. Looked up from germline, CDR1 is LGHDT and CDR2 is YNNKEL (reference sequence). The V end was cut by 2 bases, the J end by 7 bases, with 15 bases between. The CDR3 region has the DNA TGTGCCAGCAGCCAACCTTACGGGACTTCGGAGCAGTACTTC. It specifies CASSQPYGTSEQYF.

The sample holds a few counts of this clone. Here the CDR3 DNA reads TGTGCCAGCAGTGAACCCGCGGGGCGGTTGATCGGGGAGCTGTTTTTT. The encoded protein is CASSEPAGRLIGELFF. The chain joins TRBV25-1 to TRBJ2-2; weak D call: TRBD2 (6 bases). The CDR3 has 16 amino acids. Germline CDR1 and CDR2: MGHDK and SYGVNS. The ends were cut back, 2 bases at V and 7 bases at J, with 17 bases in the middle.

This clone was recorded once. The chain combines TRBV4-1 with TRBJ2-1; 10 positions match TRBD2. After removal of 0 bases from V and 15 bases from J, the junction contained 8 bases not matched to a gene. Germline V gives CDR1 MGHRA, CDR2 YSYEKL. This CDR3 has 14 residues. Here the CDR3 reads CASSQDGASGSLFF. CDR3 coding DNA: TGCGCCAGCAGCCAAGACGGGGCTAGCGGGAGTTTGTTCTTC.

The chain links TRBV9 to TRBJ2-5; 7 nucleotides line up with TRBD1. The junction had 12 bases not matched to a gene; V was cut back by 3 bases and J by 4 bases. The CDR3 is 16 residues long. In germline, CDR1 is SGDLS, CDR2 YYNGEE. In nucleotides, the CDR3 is TGTGCCAGCAGCGGCAGGGGGTTCGACTTAGCAGAGACCCAGTACTTC. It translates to CASSGRGFDLAETQYF.

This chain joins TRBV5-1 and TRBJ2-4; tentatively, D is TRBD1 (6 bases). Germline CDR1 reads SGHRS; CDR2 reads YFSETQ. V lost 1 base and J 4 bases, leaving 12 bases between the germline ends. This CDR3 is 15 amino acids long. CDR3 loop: CASSLISGAKNIQYF. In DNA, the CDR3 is TGCGCCAGCAGCTTGATCTCAGGGGCAAAAAACATTCAGTACTTC.

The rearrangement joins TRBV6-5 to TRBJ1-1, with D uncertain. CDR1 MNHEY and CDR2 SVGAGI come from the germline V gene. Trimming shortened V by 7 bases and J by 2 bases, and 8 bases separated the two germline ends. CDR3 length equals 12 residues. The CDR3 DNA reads TGTGCCAGCACTTGGAGTAACACTGAAGCTTTCTTT. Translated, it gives CASTWSNTEAFF.

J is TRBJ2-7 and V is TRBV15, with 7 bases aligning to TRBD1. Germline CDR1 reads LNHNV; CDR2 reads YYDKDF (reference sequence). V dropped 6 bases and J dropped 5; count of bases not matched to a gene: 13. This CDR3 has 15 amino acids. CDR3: CATRGDSWLSNEQYF. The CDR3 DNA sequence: TGTGCCACCAGGGGGGACAGTTGGTTATCCAACGAGCAGTACTTC.

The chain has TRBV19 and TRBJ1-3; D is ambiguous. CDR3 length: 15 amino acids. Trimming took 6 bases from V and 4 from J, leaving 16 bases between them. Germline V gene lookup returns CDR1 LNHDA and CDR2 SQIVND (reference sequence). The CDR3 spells CASSLDPASGNTIYF. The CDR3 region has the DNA TGTGCCAGTAGCCTCGATCCAGCGTCGGGAAACACCATATATTTT.

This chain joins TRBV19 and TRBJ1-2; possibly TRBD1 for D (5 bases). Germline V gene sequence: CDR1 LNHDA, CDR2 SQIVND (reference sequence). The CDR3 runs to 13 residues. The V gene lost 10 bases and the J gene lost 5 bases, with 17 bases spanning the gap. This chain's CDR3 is CATRGRAGYGYTF. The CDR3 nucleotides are TGTGCCACCCGGGGCAGGGCGGGGTATGGCTACACCTTC.

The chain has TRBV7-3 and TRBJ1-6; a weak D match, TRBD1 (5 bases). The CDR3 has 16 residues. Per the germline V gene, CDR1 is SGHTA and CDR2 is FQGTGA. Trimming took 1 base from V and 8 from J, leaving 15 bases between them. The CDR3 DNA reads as TGTGCCAGCAGCTTAAGGGGCGGACAAGGTTATTCACCCCTCCACTTT. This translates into CASSLRGGQGYSPLHF.